Presented here are 3 T cell receptor beta chains from one specimen sequenced in a study of blood T cell repertoires in COVID-19. Data came from immunoSEQ multiplex PCR; TCRdb stores just in-frame clones and leaves some out. This sample has 150,000 to 200,000 clones, with over 70% found just once. The sequenced sample was PBMCs or T cells enriched from blood (not recorded which). All receptors come from a man in his sixties who had been exposed to COVID-19.

The rearrangement links TRBV27 to TRBJ2-7; perhaps TRBD2 as D (6 bases). This CDR3 has 12 amino acids. Per germline, CDR1 MNHEY and CDR2 SMNVEV (reference sequence). Trimming left V 4 bases short and J 5 bases short, with 9 bases between. As DNA, the CDR3 is TGTGCCAGCAGTTCCAGGAGGGACGAGCAGTACTTC. Translating gives CASSSRRDEQYF.

The chain is built from TRBV5-4 and TRBJ1-2; D is undetermined. The CDR3 is 12 amino acids. V lost 1 base and J lost 8, with 9 bases in between. Germline lookup yields CDR1 SGHNT and CDR2 YYREEE (reference sequence). The CDR3 loop is CASSLISVGYTF. Here the CDR3 DNA reads TGTGCCAGCAGCTTGATTTCCGTCGGCTACACCTTC. Complete variable domain (other parts from reference TRBV5-4 and TRBJ1-2): ETGVTQSPTHLIKTRGQQVTLRCSSQSGHNTVSWYQQALGQGPQFIFQYYREEENGRGNFPPRFSGLQFPNYSSELNVNALELDDSALYLCASSLISVGYTFGSGTRLTVV.

This clone showed up just once. This rearrangement joins TRBV5-1 to TRBJ2-7; TRBD2 matches at 12 bases. V lost 1 base, J lost 5 bases, and 4 bases stayed unmatched. This CDR3 region has 15 residues. Germline CDR1 and CDR2: SGHRS and YFSETQ. CDR3 sequence reads: CASSLLAGGVDEQYF. The CDR3, as DNA: TGCGCCAGCAGCTTGCTAGCGGGAGGGGTAGACGAGCAGTACTTC.